This T cell receptor beta chain was sequenced during a study of blood T cell repertoires in COVID-19. The overall study: Donors in the United States, Italy and Spain gave samples during acute or convalescent COVID-19. In each case, the material was cDNA or gDNA derived from T cells, B-cell-depleted T cells, or PBMCs.

Clones were read by immunoSEQ multiplex PCR, and TCRdb kept only the in-frame ones, dropping some. The data hold under 75,000 clones, with 75% to 90% observed a single time. CDR3 size: 15 residues. Germline loops: CDR1 SEHNR, CDR2 FQNEAQ (reference sequence). Trimming took 5 bases from V and 3 from J; bases not matched to a gene: 9. The sample consisted of peripheral blood. The chain uses TRBV7-9 and TRBJ1-1; the match to TRBD1 covers 7 bases. This clonotype was obtained from a human donor in a cohort sampled during active COVID-19. The CDR3 loop reads CASSTRTGGDTEAFF. The CDR3 bases are TGTGCCAGCAGCACAAGGACAGGAGGAGACACTGAAGCTTTCTTT.